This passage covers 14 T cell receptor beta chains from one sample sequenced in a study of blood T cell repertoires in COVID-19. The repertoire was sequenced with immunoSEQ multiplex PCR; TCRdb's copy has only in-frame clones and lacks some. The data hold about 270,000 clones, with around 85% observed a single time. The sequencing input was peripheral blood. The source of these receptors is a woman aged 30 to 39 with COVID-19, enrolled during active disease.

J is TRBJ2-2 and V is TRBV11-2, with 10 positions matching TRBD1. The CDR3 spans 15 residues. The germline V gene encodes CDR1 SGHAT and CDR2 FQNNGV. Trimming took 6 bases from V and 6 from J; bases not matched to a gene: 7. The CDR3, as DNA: TGTGCCAGCAGTTCAAGACAGGGGGCGGCCGGGGAGCTGTTTTTT. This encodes CASSSRQGAAGELFF.

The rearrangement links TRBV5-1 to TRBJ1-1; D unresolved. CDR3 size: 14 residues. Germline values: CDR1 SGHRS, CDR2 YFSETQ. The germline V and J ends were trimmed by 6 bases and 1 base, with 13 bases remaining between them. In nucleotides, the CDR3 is TGCGCCAGCACCCTTGGTACGGGGAACACTGAAGCTTTCTTT. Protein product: CASTLGTGNTEAFF.

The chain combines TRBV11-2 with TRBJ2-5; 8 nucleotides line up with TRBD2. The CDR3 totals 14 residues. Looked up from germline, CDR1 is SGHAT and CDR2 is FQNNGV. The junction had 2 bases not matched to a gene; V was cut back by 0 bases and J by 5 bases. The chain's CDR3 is CASSLESGGETQYF. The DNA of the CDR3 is TGTGCCAGCAGCTTAGAGTCGGGAGGGGAGACCCAGTACTTC. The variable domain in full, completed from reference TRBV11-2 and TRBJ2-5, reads EAGVAQSPRYKIIEKRQSVAFWCNPISGHATLYWYQQILGQGPKLLIQFQNNGVVDDSQLPKDRFSAERLKGVDSTLKIQPAKLEDSAVYLCASSLESGGETQYFGPGTRLLVL.

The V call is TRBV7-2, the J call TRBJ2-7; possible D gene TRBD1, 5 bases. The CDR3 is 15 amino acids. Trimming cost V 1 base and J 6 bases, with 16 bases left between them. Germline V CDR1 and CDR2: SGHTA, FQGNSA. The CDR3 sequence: CASSLGRVLNREQYF. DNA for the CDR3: TGTGCCAGCAGCTTAGGCAGGGTATTGAATCGCGAGCAGTACTTC.

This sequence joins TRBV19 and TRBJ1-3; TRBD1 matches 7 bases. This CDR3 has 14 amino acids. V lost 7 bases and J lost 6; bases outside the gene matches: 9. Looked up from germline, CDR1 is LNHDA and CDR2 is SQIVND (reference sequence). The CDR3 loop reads CASNGHRGENTIYF. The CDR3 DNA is TGTGCCAGTAACGGGCACAGGGGCGAAAACACCATATATTTT.

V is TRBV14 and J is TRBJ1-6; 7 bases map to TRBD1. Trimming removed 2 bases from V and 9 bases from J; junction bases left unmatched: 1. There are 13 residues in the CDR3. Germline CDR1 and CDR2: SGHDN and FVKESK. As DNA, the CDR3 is TGTGCCAGCAGCCAAAGGGGGCGTTCACCCCTCCACTTT. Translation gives CASSQRGRSPLHF.

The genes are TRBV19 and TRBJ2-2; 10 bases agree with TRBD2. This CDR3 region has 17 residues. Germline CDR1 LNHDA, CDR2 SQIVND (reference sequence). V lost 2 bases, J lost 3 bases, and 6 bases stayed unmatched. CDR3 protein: CASSIPSGGVDTGELFF. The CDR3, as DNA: TGTGCCAGTAGTATACCTAGCGGGGGTGTCGACACCGGGGAGCTGTTTTTT.

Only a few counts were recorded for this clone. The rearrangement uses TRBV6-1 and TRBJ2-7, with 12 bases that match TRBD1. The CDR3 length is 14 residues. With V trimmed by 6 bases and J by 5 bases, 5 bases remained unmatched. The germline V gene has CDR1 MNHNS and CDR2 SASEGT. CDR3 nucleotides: TGTGCCAGCAGATCCGGGACAGGGGGCAACGAGCAGTACTTC. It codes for CASRSGTGGNEQYF.

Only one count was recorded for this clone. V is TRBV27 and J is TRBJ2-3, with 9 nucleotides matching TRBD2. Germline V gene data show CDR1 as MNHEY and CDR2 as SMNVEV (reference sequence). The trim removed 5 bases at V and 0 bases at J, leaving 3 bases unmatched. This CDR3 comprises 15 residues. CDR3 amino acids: CASSPSGASTDTQYF. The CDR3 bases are TGTGCCAGCAGTCCTAGCGGGGCTAGCACAGATACGCAGTATTTT.

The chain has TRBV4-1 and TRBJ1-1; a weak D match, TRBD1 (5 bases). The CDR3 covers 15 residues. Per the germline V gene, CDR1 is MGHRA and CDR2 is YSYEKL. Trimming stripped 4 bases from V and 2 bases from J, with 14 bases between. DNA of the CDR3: TGCGCCAGCAGCCTTCCTGGCAGGGTCAACACTGAAGCTTTCTTT. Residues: CASSLPGRVNTEAFF.

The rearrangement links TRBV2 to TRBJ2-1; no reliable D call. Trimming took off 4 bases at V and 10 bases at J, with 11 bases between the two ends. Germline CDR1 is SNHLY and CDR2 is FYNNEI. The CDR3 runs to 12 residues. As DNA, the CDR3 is TGTGCCAGCAGTGTAGATGCCCCAGAGCAGTTCTTC. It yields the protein CASSVDAPEQFF.

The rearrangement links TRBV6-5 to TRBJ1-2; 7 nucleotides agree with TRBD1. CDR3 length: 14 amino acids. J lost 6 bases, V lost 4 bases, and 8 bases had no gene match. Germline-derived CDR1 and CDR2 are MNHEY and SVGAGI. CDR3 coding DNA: TGTGCCAGCAGTTTGGCCGGGACAGCGAATGGCTACACCTTC. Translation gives CASSLAGTANGYTF.

CDR3 DNA: TGTGCCAGCAGTTGGTCCCGGGGGTCCAATTCACCCCTCCACTTT. Translated, it gives CASSWSRGSNSPLHF. V usage is TRBV6-5 and J usage is TRBJ1-6; maybe TRBD1 (5 bases). V was clipped by 4 bases and J by 7 bases, with 14 bases between them. The CDR3 consists of 15 residues. Germline CDR1 reads MNHEY; CDR2 reads SVGAGI.

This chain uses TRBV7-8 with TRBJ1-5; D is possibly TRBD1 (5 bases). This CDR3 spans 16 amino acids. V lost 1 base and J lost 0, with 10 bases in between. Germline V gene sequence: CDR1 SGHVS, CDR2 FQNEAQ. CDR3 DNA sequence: TGTGCCAGCAGCTTAGGAGACAGATATAGCAATCAGCCCCAGCATTTT. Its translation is CASSLGDRYSNQPQHF.